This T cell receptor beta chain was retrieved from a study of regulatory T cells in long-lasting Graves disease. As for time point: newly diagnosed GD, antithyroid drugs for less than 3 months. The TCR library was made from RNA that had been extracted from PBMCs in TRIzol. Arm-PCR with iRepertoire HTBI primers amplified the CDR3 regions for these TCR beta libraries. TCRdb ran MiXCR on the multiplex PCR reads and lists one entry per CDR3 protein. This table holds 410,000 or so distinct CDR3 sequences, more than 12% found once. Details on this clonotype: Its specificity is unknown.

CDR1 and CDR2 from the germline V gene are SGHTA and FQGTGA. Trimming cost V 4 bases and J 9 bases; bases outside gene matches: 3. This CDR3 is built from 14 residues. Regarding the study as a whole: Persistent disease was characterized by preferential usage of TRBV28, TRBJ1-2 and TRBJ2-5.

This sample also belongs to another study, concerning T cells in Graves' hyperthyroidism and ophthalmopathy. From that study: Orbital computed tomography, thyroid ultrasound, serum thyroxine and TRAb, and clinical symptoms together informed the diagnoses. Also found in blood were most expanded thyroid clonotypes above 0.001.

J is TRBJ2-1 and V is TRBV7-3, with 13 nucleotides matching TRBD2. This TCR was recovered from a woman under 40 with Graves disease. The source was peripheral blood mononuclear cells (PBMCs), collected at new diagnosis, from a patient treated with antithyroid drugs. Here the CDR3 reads CASSWTSGRGEQFF. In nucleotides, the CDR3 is TGTGCCAGCAGCTGGACTAGCGGGAGAGGTGAGCAGTTCTTC.